This TCR beta chain was recovered during a study of monozygotic twins with cystic fibrosis. Whole-study context: Libraries were built from around 2.8 micrograms of fragmented DNA using about 15 PCR cycles.

Produced via immunoSEQ multiplex PCR; TCRdb's table is partial and in-frame only. The table lists under 30,000 clones, 90% of them singletons. Overall study findings and caveats: Low clonality (median around 0.0096) suggested a mostly naive repertoire. Monozygotic CF twins shared more identical nucleotide clonotypes than unrelated patients. J usage was most co-twin-similar in 8 of 16 pairs, V in 13.

Concerning this clone: Antigen unknown.

This clonotype was sampled from a girl aged 2 to 10 with cystic fibrosis. Sequenced input: blood.

The CDR3, as DNA: TGCGCCAGCGGATCCCGGGACAGAAATTCACCCCTCCACTTT. This codes for CASGSRDRNSPLHF. The chain carries TRBV5-1 and TRBJ1-6; 7 bases fit TRBD1. The V and J ends lost 7 bases and 7 bases, in that order; junction bases with no gene match: 8. Germline CDR1 and CDR2: SGHRS and YFSETQ. There are 14 residues in the CDR3.